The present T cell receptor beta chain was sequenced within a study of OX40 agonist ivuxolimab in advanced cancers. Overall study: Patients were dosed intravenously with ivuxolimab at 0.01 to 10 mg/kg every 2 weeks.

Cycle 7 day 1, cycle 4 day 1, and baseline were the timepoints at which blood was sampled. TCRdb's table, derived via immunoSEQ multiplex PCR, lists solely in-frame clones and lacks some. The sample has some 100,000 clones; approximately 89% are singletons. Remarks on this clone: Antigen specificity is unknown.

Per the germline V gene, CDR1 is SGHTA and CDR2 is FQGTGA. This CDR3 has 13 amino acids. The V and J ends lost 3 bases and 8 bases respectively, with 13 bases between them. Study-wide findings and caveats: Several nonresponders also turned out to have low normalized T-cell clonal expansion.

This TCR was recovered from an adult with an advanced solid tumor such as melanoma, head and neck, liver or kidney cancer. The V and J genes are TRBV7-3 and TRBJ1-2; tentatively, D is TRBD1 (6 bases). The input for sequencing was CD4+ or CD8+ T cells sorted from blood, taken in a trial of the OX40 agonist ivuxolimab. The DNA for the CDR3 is TGTGCCAGCAGCTTTTCTCCAGGGGACGGCTACACCTTC. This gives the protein CASSFSPGDGYTF.